One T cell receptor beta chain is described in this entry. The data originate from a study of CXCR3-negative and CXCR3-positive naive CD8 T cells. The length of the CDR3 is 18 residues. The method, 5' RACE with UMI labels, was used to prepare the TRB cDNA libraries. For each CDR3 protein, TCRdb gives one entry from its re-call of the 5' RACE reads, without DNA. Here the sample table reports about 130,000 distinct CDR3 sequences. The sequence was collected from a human donor in good health. Some clones in this sample may be carry-over from other donors' samples. Sequencing was done on a sample of naive CXCR3- CD8+ T cells from blood. Subset meaning: CD45RO-CCR7+CD27+CD95- naive CD8+ T cells lacking CXCR3 (TNR3-). V gene TRBV12-3 or TRBV12-4 combines with J gene TRBJ2-1; there is no DNA to check the TCRdb D call of TRBD1. The CDR3 loop is CASSDSGTTNRDSNEQFF.